This TCR beta chain derives from a study of T cells in localized non-small cell lung cancer. Study-level findings and limits: Elevated blood T cell density was associated with longer overall survival. The appearance of a median roughly 53 of the top 100 tumor clones was seen in adjacent lung. Uninvolved adjacent lung showed higher T cell clonality than tumor. Only one tumor region was sequenced, so heterogeneity remains possible.

About this clone: The antigen remains unidentified.

Using immunoSEQ multiplex PCR, the repertoire was profiled, and TCRdb retains in-frame clones only, with some absent. The sample has 50,000 to 75,000 clones; 90% to 95% are singletons. The receptor was isolated from a man between 40 and 70 years old with stage I lung adenocarcinoma. The sequenced sample was peripheral blood, obtained before any cancer treatment.

CDR3 in DNA: TGTGCCAGCAGTGAAATGGGGTCGAGTTCCTACGAGCAGTACTTC. Protein product: CASSEMGSSSYEQYF. The rearrangement uses TRBV6-1 and TRBJ2-7, with D hard to call. The V and J ends lost 2 bases and 1 base respectively, with 12 bases between them. Per the germline V gene, CDR1 is MNHNS and CDR2 is SASEGT. The length of the CDR3 is 15 residues.